The clone carrying this T cell receptor beta chain has only a few counts. Antigen: not known. The record originates from a study of T-cell reconstitution after alpha-beta-depleted transplantation in children. Findings of the study overall: Newly generated T cells supplied most T-cell counts and diversity one year post-transplant. Surviving recipient T cells and thymic progenitors underlay high day-60 TCRbeta diversity in some patients. Where alpha-beta T cells came from about two months after transplant was reportedly several hundred expanded graft clones.

The CDR3 sequence is 16 residues long. Looked up from germline, CDR1 is SEHNR and CDR2 is FQNEAQ (reference sequence). The V gene lost 0 bases and the J gene lost 4 bases, with 14 bases spanning the gap. Molecular barcoding with unique molecular identifiers was used for the TCRbeta library. TCRdb fed the PCR reads into MiXCR, producing one record per CDR3 protein. The data contain around 450,000 distinct CDR3 sequences, 10% of them singletons. This receptor was taken from a child aged 2-15 years with inherited bone marrow failure, due to receive a stem cell transplant. The input for sequencing was PBMCs, taken before TCRalphabeta/CD19-depleted stem cell transplant. The J gene is TRBJ2-3, the V gene TRBV7-9; D uncertain. The CDR3 DNA reads TGTGCCAGCAGCTTAGCGGGTTCTCGAGGCGCAGATACGCAGTATTTT. It encodes CASSLAGSRGADTQYF.